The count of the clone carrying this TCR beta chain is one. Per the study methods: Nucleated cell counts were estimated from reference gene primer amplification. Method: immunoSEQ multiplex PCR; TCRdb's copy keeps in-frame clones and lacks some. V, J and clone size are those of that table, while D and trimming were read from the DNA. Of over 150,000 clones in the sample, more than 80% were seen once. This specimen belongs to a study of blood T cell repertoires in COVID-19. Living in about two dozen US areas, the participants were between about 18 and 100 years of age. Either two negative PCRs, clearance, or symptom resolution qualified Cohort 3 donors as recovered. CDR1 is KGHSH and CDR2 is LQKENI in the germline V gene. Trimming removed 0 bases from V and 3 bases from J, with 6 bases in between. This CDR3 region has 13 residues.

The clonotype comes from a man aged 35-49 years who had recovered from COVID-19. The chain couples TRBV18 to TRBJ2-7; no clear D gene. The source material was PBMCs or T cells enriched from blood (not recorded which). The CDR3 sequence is CASSPPESYEQYF. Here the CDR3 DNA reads TGTGCCAGCTCACCACCGGAGAGCTACGAGCAGTACTTC.